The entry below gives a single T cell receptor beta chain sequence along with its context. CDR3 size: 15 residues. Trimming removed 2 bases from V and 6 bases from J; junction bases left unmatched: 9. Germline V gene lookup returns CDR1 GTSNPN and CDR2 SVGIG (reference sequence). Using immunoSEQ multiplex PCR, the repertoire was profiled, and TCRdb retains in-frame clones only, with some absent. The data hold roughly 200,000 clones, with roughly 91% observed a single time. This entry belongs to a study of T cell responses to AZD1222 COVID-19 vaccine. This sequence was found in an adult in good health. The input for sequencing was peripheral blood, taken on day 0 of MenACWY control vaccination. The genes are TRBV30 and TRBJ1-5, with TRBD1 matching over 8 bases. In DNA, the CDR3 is TGTGCCTGGAGTCGACCGGACAGGGAAGGTCAGCCCCAGCATTTT. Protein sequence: CAWSRPDREGQPQHF.